One and the same sample provided the 18 T cell receptor beta chains below, sequenced in a study of T cell responses to AZD1222 COVID-19 vaccine. Data came from immunoSEQ multiplex PCR; TCRdb stores just in-frame clones and leaves some out. Counted here are 120,000 to 150,000 clones, 90% to 95% occurring once; the ten biggest clones make up 0.7% to 1%. Specimen: peripheral blood, collected on day 0 of MenACWY control vaccination. These receptors all come from an adult in good health.

The chain employs TRBV5-4 and TRBJ1-5; D may be TRBD1 (5 bases). CDR3 size: 12 residues. The germline gives CDR1 SGHNT, CDR2 YYREEE (reference sequence). Trimming cost V 0 bases and J 12 bases, with 10 bases left between them. The CDR3 reads CASSLDRDRQHF. The DNA of the CDR3 is TGTGCCAGCAGCTTGGACCGGGACCGCCAGCATTTT.

The chain carries TRBV19 and TRBJ1-2; 7 nucleotides line up with TRBD1. The V and J ends lost 7 bases and 0 bases, in that order; junction bases with no gene match: 5. Germline V gene lookup returns CDR1 LNHDA and CDR2 SQIVND (reference sequence). The length of the CDR3 is 14 residues. CDR3 protein: CASIPGTANYGYTF. CDR3 coding DNA: TGTGCCAGTATACCCGGGACAGCTAACTATGGCTACACCTTC.

The rearrangement joins TRBV6-2 or TRBV6-3 to TRBJ1-1; no definite D call. Germline V gives CDR1 MNHEY, CDR2 SVGEGT. The CDR3 loop spans 12 amino acids. Trimming shortened V by 5 bases and J by 7 bases, and 11 bases separated the two germline ends. The CDR3: CASSPRGNEAFF. As DNA, the CDR3 is TGTGCCAGCAGTCCCCGAGGTAATGAAGCTTTCTTT.

The CDR3 DNA reads TGTGCCAGCAGAAGGGTAGGGGGTAACACTGAAGCTTTCTTT. It codes for CASRRVGGNTEAFF. This sequence joins TRBV6-4 and TRBJ1-1, with D maybe TRBD1 (6 bases). The germline gives CDR1 MRHNA, CDR2 SNTAGT. This CDR3 comprises 14 residues. The V gene lost 6 bases and the J gene lost 2 bases, with 13 bases spanning the gap.

The rearrangement links TRBV27 to TRBJ1-1; 7 bases fit TRBD1. Germline-derived CDR1 and CDR2 are MNHEY and SMNVEV (reference sequence). The V and J ends lost 3 bases and 2 bases, in that order; junction bases with no gene match: 6. The CDR3 contains 15 residues. CDR3 coding DNA: TGTGCCAGCAGTTTGCATACAGGGGATAACACTGAAGCTTTCTTT. Translated: CASSLHTGDNTEAFF.

V and J are TRBV27 and TRBJ1-2; 9 bases line up with TRBD1. This CDR3 has 16 amino acids. V lost 5 bases and J lost 3; bases outside the gene matches: 10. Germline CDR1 MNHEY, CDR2 SMNVEV (reference sequence). In DNA, the CDR3 is TGTGCCAGCAGTAAGGGACAGGGTACATATCACTATGGCTACACCTTC. It specifies CASSKGQGTYHYGYTF.

The chain combines TRBV25-1 with TRBJ1-6; 7 nucleotides align to TRBD1. This CDR3 is 17 amino acids long. Germline CDR1 is MGHDK and CDR2 is SYGVNS. V dropped 1 base and J dropped 0; count of bases not matched to a gene: 3. The CDR3 here is CASSESAGGSYNSPLHF. Here the CDR3 DNA reads TGTGCCAGCAGTGAATCAGCAGGGGGCTCCTATAATTCACCCCTCCACTTT. Full variable domain (rest looked up from reference TRBV25-1 and TRBJ1-6): EADIYQTPRYLVIGTGKKITLECSQTMGHDKMYWYQQDPGMELHLIHYSYGVNSTEKGDLSSESTVSRIRTEHFPLTLESARPSHTSQYLCASSESAGGSYNSPLHFGNGTRLTVT.

This chain connects TRBV4-1 to TRBJ1-1; possibly TRBD1 for D (6 bases). The ends were cut back, 0 bases at V and 6 bases at J, with 14 bases in the middle. Germline CDR1 is MGHRA and CDR2 is YSYEKL. This CDR3 is built from 15 residues. The CDR3 coding sequence is TGCGCCAGCAGCCAAGACTCAGGGGTAACGGCTGAAGCTTTCTTT. Its translation: CASSQDSGVTAEAFF.

This clone was seen just once. This chain uses TRBV7-3 with TRBJ2-5; D is perhaps TRBD2 (6 bases). The CDR3 length is 13 residues. The V gene lost 5 bases and the J gene lost 3 bases, with 10 bases spanning the gap. Germline assignment: CDR1 SGHTA and CDR2 FQGTGA. CDR3 bases: TGTGCCAGCAGCCCGACTAGGGAAGAGACCCAGTACTTC. It specifies CASSPTREETQYF.

V is TRBV7-9 and J is TRBJ1-6, with a tentative D call TRBD1 (5 bases). This CDR3 region has 14 residues. The V gene lost 3 bases and the J gene lost 5 bases, with 8 bases spanning the gap. Germline CDR1 SEHNR, CDR2 FQNEAQ (reference sequence). CDR3 bases: TGTGCCAGCAGCTTGGGACCGGATAATTCACCCCTCCACTTT. Its protein product is CASSLGPDNSPLHF.

The rearrangement links TRBV14 to TRBJ1-6; 9 positions match TRBD1. The V and J ends lost 4 bases and 5 bases, in that order; junction bases with no gene match: 3. Germline CDR1 reads SGHDN; CDR2 reads FVKESK. This CDR3 is built from 15 residues. The CDR3 DNA reads TGTGCCAGCAGCCTTTGGACAGGGGATAATTCACCCCTCCACTTT. Translated: CASSLWTGDNSPLHF.

The CDR3 DNA sequence: TGTGCCAGCAGCACCCTAACCCGCTCTGGAAACACCATATATTTT. It is translated as CASSTLTRSGNTIYF. This chain uses TRBV9 with TRBJ1-3; D ambiguous. Trimming removed 4 bases from V and 0 bases from J, with 11 bases in between. In germline, CDR1 is SGDLS, CDR2 YYNGEE. The CDR3 has 15 residues.

The J gene is TRBJ2-1, the V gene TRBV7-3, with D maybe TRBD2 (6 bases). Germline V CDR1 and CDR2: SGHTA, FQGTGA. The CDR3 runs 13 residues. V dropped 2 bases and J dropped 7 bases, with 9 bases sitting between them. DNA for the CDR3: TGTGCCAGCAGCTTAGGCCTAGCGAATGAGCAGTTCTTC. The encoded protein is CASSLGLANEQFF.

The chain carries TRBV5-6 and TRBJ1-3, with unresolved D. The CDR3 is 16 residues long. Germline CDR1 and CDR2: SGHDT and YYEEEE. Trimming took off 6 bases at V and 4 bases at J, with 20 bases between the two ends. DNA of the CDR3: TGTGCCAGCAACAAACTTGCTGGGTTTTACGGAAACACCATATATTTT. Translating gives CASNKLAGFYGNTIYF.

This clone has a handful of counts. The chain links TRBV20-1 to TRBJ2-1, with TRBD2 matching over 8 bases. With V trimmed by 3 bases and J by 3 bases, 4 bases remained unmatched. CDR1 and CDR2 from the germline V gene are DFQATT and SNEGSKA (reference sequence). This CDR3 spans 14 amino acids. CDR3 residues: CSASSGLDYNEQFF. CDR3 coding DNA: TGCAGTGCTAGTTCGGGACTAGACTACAATGAGCAGTTCTTC.

The chain is built from TRBV5-1 and TRBJ1-5; no firm D call. Germline CDR1 reads SGHRS; CDR2 reads YFSETQ. The CDR3 contains 15 residues. Trimming stripped 5 bases from V and 0 bases from J, with 12 bases between. CDR3 sequence reads: CASRPVNLSNQPQHF. CDR3 in DNA: TGCGCCAGCAGACCGGTCAATCTTAGCAATCAGCCCCAGCATTTT.

The rearrangement joins TRBV24-1 to TRBJ2-3, with D perhaps matching TRBD1 (6 bases). This CDR3 has 16 amino acids. V was trimmed by 4 bases and J by 1 base, leaving 14 bases between them. Germline CDR1 KGHDR, CDR2 SFDVKD. This CDR3 reads CATSDPGQRGTDTQYF. The CDR3 DNA follows: TGTGCCACCAGTGACCCGGGACAAAGAGGCACAGATACGCAGTATTTT.

This chain joins TRBV6-1 and TRBJ1-1; tentative D call: TRBD1 (5 bases). The CDR3 length is 14 residues. From germline, CDR1 is MNHNS and CDR2 SASEGT. The V gene lost 2 bases and the J gene lost 7 bases, with 14 bases spanning the gap. CDR3 sequence reads: CASSEILRRGEAFF. The CDR3 DNA follows: TGTGCCAGCAGTGAAATTTTAAGGAGGGGTGAAGCTTTCTTT.